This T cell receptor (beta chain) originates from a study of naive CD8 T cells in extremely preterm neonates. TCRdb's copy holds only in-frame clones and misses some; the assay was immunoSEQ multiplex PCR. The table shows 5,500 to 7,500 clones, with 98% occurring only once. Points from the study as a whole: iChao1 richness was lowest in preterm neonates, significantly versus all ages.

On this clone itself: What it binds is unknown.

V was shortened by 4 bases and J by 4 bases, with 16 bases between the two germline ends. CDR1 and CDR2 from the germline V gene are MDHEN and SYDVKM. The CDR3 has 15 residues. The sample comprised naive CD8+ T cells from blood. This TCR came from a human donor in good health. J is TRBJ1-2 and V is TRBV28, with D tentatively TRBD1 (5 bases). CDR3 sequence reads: CASSSGTDLPYGYTF. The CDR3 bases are TGTGCCAGCAGTTCCGGGACTGACCTCCCCTATGGCTACACCTTC.